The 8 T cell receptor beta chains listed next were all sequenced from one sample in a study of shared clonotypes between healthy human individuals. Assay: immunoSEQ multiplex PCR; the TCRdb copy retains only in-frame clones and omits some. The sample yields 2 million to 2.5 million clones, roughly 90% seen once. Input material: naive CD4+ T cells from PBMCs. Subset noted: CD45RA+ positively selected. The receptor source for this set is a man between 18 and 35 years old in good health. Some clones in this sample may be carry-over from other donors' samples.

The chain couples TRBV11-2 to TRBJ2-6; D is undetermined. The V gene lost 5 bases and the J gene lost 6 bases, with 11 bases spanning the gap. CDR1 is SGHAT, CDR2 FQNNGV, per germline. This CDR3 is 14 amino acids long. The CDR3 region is CASSISRVANVLTF. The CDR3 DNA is TGTGCCAGCAGCATTAGCCGGGTGGCCAACGTCCTGACTTTC.

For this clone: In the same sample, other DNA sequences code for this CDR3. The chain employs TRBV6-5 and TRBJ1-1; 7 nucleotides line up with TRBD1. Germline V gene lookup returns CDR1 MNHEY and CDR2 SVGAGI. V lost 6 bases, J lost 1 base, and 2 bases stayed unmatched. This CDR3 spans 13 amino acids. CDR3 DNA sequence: TGTGCCAGCAGGAGGACAGGGAACACTGAAGCTTTCTTT. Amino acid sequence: CASRRTGNTEAFF.

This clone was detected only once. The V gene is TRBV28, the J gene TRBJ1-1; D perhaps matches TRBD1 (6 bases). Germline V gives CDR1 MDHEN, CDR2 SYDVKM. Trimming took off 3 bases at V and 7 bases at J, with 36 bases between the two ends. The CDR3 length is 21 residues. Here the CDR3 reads CASSLSTNQPPYRVSPFEAFF. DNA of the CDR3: TGTGCCAGCAGTTTGTCGACCAACCAACCTCCTTACAGGGTGAGCCCCTTTGAAGCTTTCTTT.

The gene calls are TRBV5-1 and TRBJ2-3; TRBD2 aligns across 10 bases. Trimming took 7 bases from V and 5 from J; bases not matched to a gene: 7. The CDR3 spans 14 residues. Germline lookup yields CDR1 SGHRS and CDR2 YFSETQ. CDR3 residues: CASAGLAGEDTQYF. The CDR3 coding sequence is TGCGCCAGCGCGGGGCTAGCGGGAGAAGATACGCAGTATTTT. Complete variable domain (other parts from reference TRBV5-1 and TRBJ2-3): KAGVTQTPRYLIKTRGQQVTLSCSPISGHRSVSWYQQTPGQGLQFLFEYFSETQRNKGNFPGRFSGRQFSNSRSEMNVSTLELGDSALYLCASAGLAGEDTQYFGPGTRLTVL.

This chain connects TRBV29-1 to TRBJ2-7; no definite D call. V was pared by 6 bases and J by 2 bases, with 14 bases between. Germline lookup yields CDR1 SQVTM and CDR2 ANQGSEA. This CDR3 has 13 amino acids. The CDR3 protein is CSVMTPETYEQYF. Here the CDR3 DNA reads TGCAGCGTGATGACACCCGAAACCTACGAGCAGTACTTC.

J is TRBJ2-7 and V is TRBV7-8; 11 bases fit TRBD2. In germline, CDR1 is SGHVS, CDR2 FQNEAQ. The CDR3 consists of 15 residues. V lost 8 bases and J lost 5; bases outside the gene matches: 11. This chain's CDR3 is CASSTLAGGPHEQYF. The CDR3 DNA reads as TGTGCCAGCTCCACCCTAGCGGGAGGCCCCCACGAGCAGTACTTC.

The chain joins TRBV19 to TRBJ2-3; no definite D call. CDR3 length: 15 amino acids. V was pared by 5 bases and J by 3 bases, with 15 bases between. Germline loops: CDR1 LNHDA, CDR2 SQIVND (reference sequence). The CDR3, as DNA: TGTGCCAGTAGTCCGAGTGGGCCCTTAACAGATACGCAGTATTTT. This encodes CASSPSGPLTDTQYF.

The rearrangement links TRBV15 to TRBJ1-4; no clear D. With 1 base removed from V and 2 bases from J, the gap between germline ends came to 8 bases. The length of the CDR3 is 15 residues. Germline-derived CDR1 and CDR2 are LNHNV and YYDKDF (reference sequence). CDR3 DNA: TGTGCCACCAGCAGAGTTTGGGGTACTAATGAAAAACTGTTTTTT. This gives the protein CATSRVWGTNEKLFF.